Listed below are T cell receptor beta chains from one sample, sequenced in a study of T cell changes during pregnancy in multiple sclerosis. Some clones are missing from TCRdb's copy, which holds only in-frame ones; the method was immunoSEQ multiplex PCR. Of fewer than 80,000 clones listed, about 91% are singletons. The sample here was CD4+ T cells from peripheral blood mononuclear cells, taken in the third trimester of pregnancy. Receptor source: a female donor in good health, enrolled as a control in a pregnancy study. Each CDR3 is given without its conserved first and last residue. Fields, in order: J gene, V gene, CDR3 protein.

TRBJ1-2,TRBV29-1,SVSWGPNYGYT
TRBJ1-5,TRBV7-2,ASSPTGGLNQPQH
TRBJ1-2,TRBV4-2,ASSQGQQANYGYT
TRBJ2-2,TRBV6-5,ASSYQTGAGELF
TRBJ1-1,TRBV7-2,ASSLGRTLNTEAF
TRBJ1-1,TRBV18,ASSPVGQGAF
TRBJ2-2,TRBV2,ASSELQNTGELF
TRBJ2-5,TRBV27,ASSPLRGTQY
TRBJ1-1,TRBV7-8,ASSLNGNTEAF
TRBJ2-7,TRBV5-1,ASSLSVGREQY
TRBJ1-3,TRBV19,ASTGGRGNSGNTIY
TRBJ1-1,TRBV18,ASSPYPQKNTEAF
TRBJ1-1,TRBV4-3,ASSQSPTLRGGGEAF
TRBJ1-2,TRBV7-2,ASSEPGQAGYT
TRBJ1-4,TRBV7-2,ASSTQGAANEKLF
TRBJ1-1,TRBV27,ASSLYQGNTEAF
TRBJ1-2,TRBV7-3,ASSLRSGTGMGPAYGYT
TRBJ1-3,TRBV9,ASSVSRVTGGFGNTIY
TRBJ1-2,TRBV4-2,ASSQDGFAQGYT
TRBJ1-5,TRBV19,ASSLDGVYSNQPQH